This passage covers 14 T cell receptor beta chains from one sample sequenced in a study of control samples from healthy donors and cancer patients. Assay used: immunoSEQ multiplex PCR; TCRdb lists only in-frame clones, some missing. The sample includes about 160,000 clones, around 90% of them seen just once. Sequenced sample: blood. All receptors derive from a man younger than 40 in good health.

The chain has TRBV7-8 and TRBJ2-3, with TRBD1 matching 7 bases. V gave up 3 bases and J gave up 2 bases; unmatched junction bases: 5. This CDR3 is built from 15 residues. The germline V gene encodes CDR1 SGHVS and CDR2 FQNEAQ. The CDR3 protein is CASSLGQIDTDTQYF. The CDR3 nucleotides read TGTGCCAGCAGCTTGGGACAGATCGACACAGATACGCAGTATTTT.

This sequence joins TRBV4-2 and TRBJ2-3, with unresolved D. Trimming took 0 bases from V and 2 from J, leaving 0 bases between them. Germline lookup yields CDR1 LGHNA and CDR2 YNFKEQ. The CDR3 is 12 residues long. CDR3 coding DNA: TGTGCCAGCAGCCAAGACACAGATACGCAGTATTTT. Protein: CASSQDTDTQYF.

CDR3 DNA: TGTGCCAGCAGTTACCTGGGGAATGAGCAGTTCTTC. It encodes CASSYLGNEQFF. The chain employs TRBV6-2 or TRBV6-3 and TRBJ2-1; the D is unclear. Germline lookup yields CDR1 MNHEY and CDR2 SVGEGT. The CDR3 runs 12 residues. Between the trimmed V and J ends, which lost 2 bases and 7 bases, there was a span of 6 bases.

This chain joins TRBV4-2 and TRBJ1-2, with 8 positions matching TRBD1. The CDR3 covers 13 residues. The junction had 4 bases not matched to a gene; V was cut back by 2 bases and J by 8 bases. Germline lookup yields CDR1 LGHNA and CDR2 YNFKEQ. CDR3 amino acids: CASSQTGGDGYTF. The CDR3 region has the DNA TGTGCCAGCAGCCAAACAGGGGGAGACGGCTACACCTTC.

CDR3 region: CASSFGRDQPQHF. In DNA, the CDR3 is TGTGCCAGCAGCTTTGGCCGGGATCAGCCCCAGCATTTT. V is TRBV7-9 and J is TRBJ1-5, with unresolved D. Germline loops: CDR1 SEHNR, CDR2 FQNEAQ (reference sequence). The ends were cut back, 3 bases at V and 5 bases at J, with 8 bases in the middle. There are 13 residues in the CDR3.

The DNA for the CDR3 is TGCGCCAGCAGCCAAGAAGGCTATCGGGTTTTCCAGCCCCAGCATTTT. As protein: CASSQEGYRVFQPQHF. The chain combines TRBV4-1 with TRBJ1-5; no clear D. The germline V gene encodes CDR1 MGHRA and CDR2 YSYEKL. The CDR3 totals 16 residues. Trimming pared 0 bases from V and 7 bases from J, leaving 16 bases between.

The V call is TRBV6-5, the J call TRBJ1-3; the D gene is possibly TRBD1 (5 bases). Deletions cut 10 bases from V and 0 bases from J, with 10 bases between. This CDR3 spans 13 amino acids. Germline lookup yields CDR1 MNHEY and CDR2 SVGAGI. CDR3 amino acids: CATQGNSGNTIYF. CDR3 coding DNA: TGTGCCACCCAGGGTAACTCTGGAAACACCATATATTTT.

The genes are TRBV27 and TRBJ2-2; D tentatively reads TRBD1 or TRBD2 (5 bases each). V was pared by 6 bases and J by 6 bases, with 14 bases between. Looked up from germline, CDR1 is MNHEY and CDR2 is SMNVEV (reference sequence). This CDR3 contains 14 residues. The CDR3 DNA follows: TGTGCCAGCAGCTCCGTCCGGGGACCCGGGGAGCTGTTTTTT. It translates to CASSSVRGPGELFF.

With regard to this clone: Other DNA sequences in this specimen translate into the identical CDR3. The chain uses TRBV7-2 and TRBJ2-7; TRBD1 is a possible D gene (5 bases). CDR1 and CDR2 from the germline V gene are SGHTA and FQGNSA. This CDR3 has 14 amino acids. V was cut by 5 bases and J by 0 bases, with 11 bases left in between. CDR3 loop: CASSPQGSSYEQYF. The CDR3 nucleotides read TGTGCCAGCAGCCCTCAGGGTAGCTCCTACGAGCAGTACTTC.

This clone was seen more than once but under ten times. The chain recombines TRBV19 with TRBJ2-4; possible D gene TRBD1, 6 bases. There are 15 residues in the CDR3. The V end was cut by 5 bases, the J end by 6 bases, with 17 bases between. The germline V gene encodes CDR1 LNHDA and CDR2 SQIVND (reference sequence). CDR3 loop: CASSYPGVGGNIQYF. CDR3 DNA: TGTGCCAGTAGTTACCCAGGGGTCGGTGGAAACATTCAGTACTTC.

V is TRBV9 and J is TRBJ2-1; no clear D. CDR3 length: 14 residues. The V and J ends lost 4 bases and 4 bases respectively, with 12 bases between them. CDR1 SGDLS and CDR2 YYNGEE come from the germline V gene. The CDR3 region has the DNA TGTGCCAGCAGCCGTACTTCGACTTACAATGAGCAGTTCTTC. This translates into CASSRTSTYNEQFF.

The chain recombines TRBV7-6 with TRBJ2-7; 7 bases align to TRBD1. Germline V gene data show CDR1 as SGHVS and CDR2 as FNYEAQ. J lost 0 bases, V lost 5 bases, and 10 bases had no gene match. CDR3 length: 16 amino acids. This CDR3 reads CASSRTGAFSSYEQYF. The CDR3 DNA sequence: TGTGCCAGCAGCCGTACAGGGGCCTTTAGCTCCTACGAGCAGTACTTC.

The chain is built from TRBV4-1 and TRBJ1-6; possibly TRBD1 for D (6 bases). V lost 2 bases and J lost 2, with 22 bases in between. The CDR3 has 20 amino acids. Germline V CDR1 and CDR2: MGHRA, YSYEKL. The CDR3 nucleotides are TGCGCCAGCAGCCAATACGAATCGGGTAAAGGGGGGACCTATAATTCACCCCTCCACTTT. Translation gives CASSQYESGKGGTYNSPLHF.

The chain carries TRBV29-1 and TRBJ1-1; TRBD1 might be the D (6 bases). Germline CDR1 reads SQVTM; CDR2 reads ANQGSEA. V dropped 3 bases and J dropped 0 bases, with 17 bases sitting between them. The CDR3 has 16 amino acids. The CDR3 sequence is CSVDPRQALMNTEAFF. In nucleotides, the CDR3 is TGCAGCGTTGATCCCAGACAGGCCCTAATGAACACTGAAGCTTTCTTT.